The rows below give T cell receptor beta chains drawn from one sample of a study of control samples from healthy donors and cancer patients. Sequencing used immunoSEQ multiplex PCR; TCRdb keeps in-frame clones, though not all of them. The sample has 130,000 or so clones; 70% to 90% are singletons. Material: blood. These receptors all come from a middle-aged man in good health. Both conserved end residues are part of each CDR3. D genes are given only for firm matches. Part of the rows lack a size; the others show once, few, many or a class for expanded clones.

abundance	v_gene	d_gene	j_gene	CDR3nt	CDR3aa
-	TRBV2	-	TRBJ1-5	TGTGCCAGCAGTGTGTTCACAGGTGGCAATCAGCCCCAGCATTTT	CASSVFTGGNQPQHF
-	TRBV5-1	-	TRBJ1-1	TGCGCCAGCAGAAAAGACCCGACCGGAGTAACTTTCTTT	CASRKDPTGVTFF
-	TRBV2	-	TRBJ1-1	TGTGCCAGCAGCCCTGCCACTCGGCGGACTGAAGCTTTCTTT	CASSPATRRTEAFF
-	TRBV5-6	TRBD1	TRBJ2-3	TGTGCCAGCAGCGCCGGGACAGGGGGCAGGGTTGCAGATACGCAGTATTTT	CASSAGTGGRVADTQYF
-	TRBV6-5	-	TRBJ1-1	TGTGCCAGCAGTTCAACTGGGAACACTGAAGCTTTCTTT	CASSSTGNTEAFF
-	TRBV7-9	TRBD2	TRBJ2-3	TGTGCCAGCAGCTCGGCGCTAGCGGGGGGCGGGAGCACAGATACGCAGTATTTT	CASSSALAGGGSTDTQYF
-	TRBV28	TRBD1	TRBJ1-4	TGTGCCAGCAGTTCTCCGGGACAGGGACTTGAAAAACTGTTTTTT	CASSSPGQGLEKLFF
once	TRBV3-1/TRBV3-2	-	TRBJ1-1	TGTGCCAGCAGCCACGCGGGGGAAGCTTTCTTT	CASSHAGEAFF
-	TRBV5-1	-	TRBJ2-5	TGCGCCAGCAGCCGTCGTGGAGGGCGGGAAGAGACCCAGTACTTC	CASSRRGGREETQYF
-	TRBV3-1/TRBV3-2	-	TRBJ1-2	TGTGCCAGCAGCCAGCCCTCAGGGGAGTGGCGTGGCTACACCTTC	CASSQPSGEWRGYTF
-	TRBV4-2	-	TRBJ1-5	TGTGCCAGCAGCCATAGGGATCAGCCCCAGCATTTT	CASSHRDQPQHF